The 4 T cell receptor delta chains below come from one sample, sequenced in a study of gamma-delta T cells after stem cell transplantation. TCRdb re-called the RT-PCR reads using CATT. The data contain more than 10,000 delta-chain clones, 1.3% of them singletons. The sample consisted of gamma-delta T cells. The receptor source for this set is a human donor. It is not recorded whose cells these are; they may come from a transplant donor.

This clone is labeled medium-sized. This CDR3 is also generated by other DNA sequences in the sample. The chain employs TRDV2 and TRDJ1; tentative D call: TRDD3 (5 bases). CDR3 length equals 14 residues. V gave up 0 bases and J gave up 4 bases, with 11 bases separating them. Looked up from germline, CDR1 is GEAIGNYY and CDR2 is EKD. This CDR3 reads CACDTVGDNDKLIF. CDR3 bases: TGTGCCTGTGACACCGTTGGGGACAACGATAAACTCATCTTT.

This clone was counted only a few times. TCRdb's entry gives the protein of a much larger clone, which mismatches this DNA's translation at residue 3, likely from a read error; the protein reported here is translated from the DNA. CDR3 sequence reads: CAWSPLGDRSDKLIF. For the CDR3, the DNA is TGTGCCTGGTCACCACTGGGGGATAGGTCCGATAAACTCATCTTT. The V and J genes are TRDV2 and TRDJ1; TRDD3 aligns across 11 bases. The V segment lost 7 bases and the J segment 3 bases; nucleotides outside the gene matches: 9. The CDR3 sequence is 15 residues long. CDR1 GEAIGNYY and CDR2 EKD come from the germline V gene.

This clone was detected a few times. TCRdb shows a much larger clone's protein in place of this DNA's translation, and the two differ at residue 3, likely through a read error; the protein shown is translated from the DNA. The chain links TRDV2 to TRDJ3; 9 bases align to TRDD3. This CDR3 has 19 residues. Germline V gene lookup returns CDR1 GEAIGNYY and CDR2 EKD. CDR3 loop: CARDSAWGIGSWDTRQMFF. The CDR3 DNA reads TGTGCCCGTGACAGCGCGTGGGGGATAGGATCCTGGGACACCCGACAGATGTTTTTC.

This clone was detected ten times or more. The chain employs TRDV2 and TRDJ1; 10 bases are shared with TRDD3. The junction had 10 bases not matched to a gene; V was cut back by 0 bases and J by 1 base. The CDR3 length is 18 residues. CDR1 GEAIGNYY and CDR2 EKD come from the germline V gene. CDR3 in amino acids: CACDTVGDTGGSTDKLIF. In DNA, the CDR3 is TGTGCCTGTGACACCGTAGGGGATACTGGGGGATCCACCGATAAACTCATCTTT.